The entry below describes one T cell receptor (beta chain). Its cognate antigen is unknown. Other DNA sequences of this sample code for an identical CDR3. These data come from a study of shared clonotypes between healthy human individuals. Across the whole study: Serving as donors were a couple of women and a few men, whose ages spanned 18 to 49. Whole-study results and caveats: Several donors held 4.5% to 5% of naive CD4 clonotypes in common.

CD45RA+ naive and CD45RA-negative memory subsets were separated from CD4+ cells. Using immunoSEQ multiplex PCR, the repertoire was profiled, and TCRdb retains in-frame clones only, with some absent. The sample carries hundreds of thousands of clones, approximately 79% recorded once. Looked up from germline, CDR1 is WNHNN and CDR2 is SYGVQD (reference sequence). There are 14 residues in the CDR3. With V trimmed by 3 bases and J by 4 bases, 3 bases remained unmatched. This clonotype was sampled from a woman in her 30s in good health. The chain carries TRBV10-1 and TRBJ2-3, with 8 positions matching TRBD2. The sample taken for sequencing was memory CD4+ T cells sorted from blood. Stated subset: CD45RA-negative fraction. CDR3 nucleotides: TGCGCCAGCAGTGAAAGCGGGAGATCAGATACGCAGTATTTT. Its protein is CASSESGRSDTQYF.